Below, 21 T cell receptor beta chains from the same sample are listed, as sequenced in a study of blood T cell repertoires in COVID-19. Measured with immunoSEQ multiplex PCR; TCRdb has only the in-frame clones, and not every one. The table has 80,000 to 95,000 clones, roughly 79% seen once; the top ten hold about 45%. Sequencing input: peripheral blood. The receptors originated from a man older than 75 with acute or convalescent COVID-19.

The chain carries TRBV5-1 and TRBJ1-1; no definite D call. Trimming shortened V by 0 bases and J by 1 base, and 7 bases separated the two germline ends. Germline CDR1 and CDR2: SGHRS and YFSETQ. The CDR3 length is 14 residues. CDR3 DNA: TGCGCCAGCAGCTTGGGCAGTTCGAACACTGAAGCTTTCTTT. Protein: CASSLGSSNTEAFF.

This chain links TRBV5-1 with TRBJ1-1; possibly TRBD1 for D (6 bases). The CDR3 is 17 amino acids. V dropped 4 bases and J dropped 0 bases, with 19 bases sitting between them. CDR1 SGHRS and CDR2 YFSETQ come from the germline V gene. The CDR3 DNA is TGCGCCAGCAGCAGGAATACAGGGCTCCTAATGAACACTGAAGCTTTCTTT. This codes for CASSRNTGLLMNTEAFF.

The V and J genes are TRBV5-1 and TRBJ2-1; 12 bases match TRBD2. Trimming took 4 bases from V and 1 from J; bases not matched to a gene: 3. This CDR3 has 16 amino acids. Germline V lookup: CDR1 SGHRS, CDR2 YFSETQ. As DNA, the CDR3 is TGCGCCAGCAGCAGAACTAGCGGGGGGTCCTACAATGAGCAGTTCTTC. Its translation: CASSRTSGGSYNEQFF. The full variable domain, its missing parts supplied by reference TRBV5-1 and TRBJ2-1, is KAGVTQTPRYLIKTRGQQVTLSCSPISGHRSVSWYQQTPGQGLQFLFEYFSETQRNKGNFPGRFSGRQFSNSRSEMNVSTLELGDSALYLCASSRTSGGSYNEQFFGPGTRLTVL.

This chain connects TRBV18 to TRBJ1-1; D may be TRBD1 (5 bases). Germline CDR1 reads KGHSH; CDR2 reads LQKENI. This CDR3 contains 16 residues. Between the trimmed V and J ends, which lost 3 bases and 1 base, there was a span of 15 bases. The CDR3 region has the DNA TGTGCCAGCTCACCCAGGCAGGGTCGGAGGAACACTGAAGCTTTCTTT. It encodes CASSPRQGRRNTEAFF.

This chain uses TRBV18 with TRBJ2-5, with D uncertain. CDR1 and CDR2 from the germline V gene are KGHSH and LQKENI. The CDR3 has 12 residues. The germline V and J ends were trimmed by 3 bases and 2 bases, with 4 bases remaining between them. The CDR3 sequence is CASSPYQETQYF. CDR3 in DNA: TGTGCCAGCTCACCCTATCAAGAGACCCAGTACTTC.

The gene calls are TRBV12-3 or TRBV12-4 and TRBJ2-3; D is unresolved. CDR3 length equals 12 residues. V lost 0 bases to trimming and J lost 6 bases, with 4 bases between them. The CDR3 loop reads CASSLAEDTQYF. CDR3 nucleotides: TGTGCCAGCAGTTTAGCGGAGGATACGCAGTATTTT.

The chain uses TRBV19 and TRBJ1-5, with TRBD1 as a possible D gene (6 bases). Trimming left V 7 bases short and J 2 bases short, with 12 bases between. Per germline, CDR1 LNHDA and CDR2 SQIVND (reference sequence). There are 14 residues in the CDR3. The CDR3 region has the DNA TGTGCCAGTATCTCGGGACAAGGCAATCAGCCCCAGCATTTT. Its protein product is CASISGQGNQPQHF.

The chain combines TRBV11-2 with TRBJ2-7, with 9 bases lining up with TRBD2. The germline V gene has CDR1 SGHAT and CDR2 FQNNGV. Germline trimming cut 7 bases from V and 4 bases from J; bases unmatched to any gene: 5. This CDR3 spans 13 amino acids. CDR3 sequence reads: CASTLGLAYEQYF. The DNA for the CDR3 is TGTGCCAGCACCTTGGGACTAGCTTACGAGCAGTACTTC.

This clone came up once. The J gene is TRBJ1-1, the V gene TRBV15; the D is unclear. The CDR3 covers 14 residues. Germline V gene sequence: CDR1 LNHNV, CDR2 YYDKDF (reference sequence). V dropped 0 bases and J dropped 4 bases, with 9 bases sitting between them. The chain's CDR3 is CATSRDLEGTEAFF. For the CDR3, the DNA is TGTGCCACCAGCAGAGATCTGGAGGGCACTGAAGCTTTCTTT.

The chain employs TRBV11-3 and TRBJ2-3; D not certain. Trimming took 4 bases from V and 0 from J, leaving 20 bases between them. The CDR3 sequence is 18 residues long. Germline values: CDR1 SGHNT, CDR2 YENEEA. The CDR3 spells CASSSNSRSSPSTDTQYF. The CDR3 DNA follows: TGTGCCAGCAGCTCTAATAGCCGGAGTTCCCCTAGCACAGATACGCAGTATTTT.

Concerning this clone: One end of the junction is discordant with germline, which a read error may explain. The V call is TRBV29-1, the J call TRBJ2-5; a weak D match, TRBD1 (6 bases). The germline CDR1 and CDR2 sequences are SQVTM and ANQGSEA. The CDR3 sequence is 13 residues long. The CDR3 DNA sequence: TGCAGCGTGGAAGCAACAGGGCAAGAGACCCAGTACTTC. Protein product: CSVEATGQETQYF.

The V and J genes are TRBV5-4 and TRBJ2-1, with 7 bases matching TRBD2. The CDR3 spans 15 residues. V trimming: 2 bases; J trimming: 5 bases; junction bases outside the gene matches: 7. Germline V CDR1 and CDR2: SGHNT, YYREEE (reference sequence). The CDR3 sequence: CASSLGGGSHNEQFF. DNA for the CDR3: TGTGCCAGCAGCTTAGGCGGCGGGAGTCACAATGAGCAGTTCTTC.

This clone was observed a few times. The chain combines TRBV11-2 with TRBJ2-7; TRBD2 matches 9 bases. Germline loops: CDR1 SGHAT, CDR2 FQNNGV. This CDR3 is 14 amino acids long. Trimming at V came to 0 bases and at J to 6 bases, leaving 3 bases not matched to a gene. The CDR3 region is CASSLEREGPEQYF. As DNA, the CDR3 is TGTGCCAGCAGCTTAGAGCGGGAGGGCCCCGAGCAGTACTTC. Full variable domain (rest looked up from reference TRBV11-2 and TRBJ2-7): EAGVAQSPRYKIIEKRQSVAFWCNPISGHATLYWYQQILGQGPKLLIQFQNNGVVDDSQLPKDRFSAERLKGVDSTLKIQPAKLEDSAVYLCASSLEREGPEQYFGPGTRLTVT.

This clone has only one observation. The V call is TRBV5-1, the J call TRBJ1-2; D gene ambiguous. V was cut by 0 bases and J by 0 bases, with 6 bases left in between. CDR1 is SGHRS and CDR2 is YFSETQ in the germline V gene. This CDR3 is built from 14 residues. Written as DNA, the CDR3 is TGCGCCAGCAGCTTGGGGGGAGCTAACTATGGCTACACCTTC. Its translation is CASSLGGANYGYTF.

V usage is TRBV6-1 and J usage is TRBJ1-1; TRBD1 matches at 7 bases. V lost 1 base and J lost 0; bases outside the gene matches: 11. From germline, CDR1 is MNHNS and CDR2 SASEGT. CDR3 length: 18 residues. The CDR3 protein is CASSEGPRRGVMNTEAFF. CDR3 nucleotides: TGTGCCAGCAGTGAAGGGCCCCGCAGGGGGGTAATGAACACTGAAGCTTTCTTT.

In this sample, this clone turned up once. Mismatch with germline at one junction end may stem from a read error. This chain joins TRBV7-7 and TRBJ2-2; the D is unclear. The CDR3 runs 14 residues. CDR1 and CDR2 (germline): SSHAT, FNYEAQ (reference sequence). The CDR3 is CASSLDGYTGELFF. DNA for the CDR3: TGTGCTAGCAGCTTAGACGGGTACACCGGGGAGCTGTTTTTT.

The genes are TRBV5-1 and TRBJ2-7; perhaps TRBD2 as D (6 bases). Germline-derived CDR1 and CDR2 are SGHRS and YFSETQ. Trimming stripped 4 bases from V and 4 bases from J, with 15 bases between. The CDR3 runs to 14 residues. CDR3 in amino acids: CASSPTSSTYEQYF. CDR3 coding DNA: TGCGCCAGCAGCCCTACTAGCTCTACATACGAGCAGTACTTC.

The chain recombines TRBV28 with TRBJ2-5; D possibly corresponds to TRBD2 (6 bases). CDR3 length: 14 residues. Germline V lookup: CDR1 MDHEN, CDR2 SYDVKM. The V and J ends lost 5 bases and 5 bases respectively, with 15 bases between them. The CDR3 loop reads CASSHGTLGETQYF. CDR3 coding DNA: TGTGCCAGCAGTCACGGGACTCTCGGGGAGACCCAGTACTTC.

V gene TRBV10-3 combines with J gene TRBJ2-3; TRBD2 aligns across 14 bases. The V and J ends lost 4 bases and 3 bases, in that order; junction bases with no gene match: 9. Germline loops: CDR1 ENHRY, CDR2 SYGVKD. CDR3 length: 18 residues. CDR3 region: CAISALPGLAGATDTQYF. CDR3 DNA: TGTGCCATCAGTGCACTTCCGGGACTAGCGGGAGCAACAGATACGCAGTATTTT.

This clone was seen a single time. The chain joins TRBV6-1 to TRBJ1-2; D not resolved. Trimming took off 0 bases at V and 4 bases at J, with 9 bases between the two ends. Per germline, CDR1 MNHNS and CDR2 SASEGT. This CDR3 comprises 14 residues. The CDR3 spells CASSEAQEGYGYTF. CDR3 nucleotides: TGTGCCAGCAGTGAAGCGCAGGAGGGCTATGGCTACACCTTC.

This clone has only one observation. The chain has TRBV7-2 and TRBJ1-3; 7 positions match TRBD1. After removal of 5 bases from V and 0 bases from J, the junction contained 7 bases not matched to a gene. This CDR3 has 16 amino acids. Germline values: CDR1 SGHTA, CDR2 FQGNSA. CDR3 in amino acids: CASSPLGQNSGNTIYF. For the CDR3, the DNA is TGTGCCAGCAGCCCTCTGGGACAGAACTCTGGAAACACCATATATTTT.